This T cell receptor (beta chain) was identified during a study of PD-1 blockade in mismatch repair-deficient tumors. At the level of the study: All were previously treated, progressing patients with over 9 mismatch repair-deficient cancer types.

As to this clone: Its specificity is unknown.

PCR or immunohistochemistry showed mismatch repair deficiency in every enrolled patient. TCRs were sequenced from a few patients responding to pembrolizumab. TCRdb's table, derived via immunoSEQ multiplex PCR, lists solely in-frame clones and lacks some. The sample shows under 50,000 clones, approximately 83% of them seen only once. CDR1 and CDR2 (germline): MDHEN, SYDVKM. Trimming left V 7 bases short and J 0 bases short, with 16 bases between. The CDR3 length is 16 residues. Regarding the study as a whole: After pembrolizumab, tumor-resident clones rose rapidly, then generally contracted before radiologic responses.

This receptor was identified in an adult with mismatch repair-deficient cancer. The starting material was PBMCs, obtained 38 to 40 weeks after starting pembrolizumab. The J gene is TRBJ1-3, the V gene TRBV28; D might be TRBD1 (5 bases). The CDR3 sequence: CASNRGLLRSGNTIYF. In nucleotides, the CDR3 is TGTGCCAGCAACCGGGGACTTCTGCGCTCTGGAAACACCATATATTTT.